This T cell receptor (beta chain) was captured in a study of beta chain features in type 1 diabetes. Expressed TCRB transcripts were sequenced after all isolated RNA was converted to cDNA. Sequenced naive, central memory and regulatory T cell samples produced an average of around 3.9 million reads. The protocol was immunoSEQ multiplex PCR, while the TCRdb copy is restricted to in-frame clones and leaves out a portion. The sample contains about 340,000 clones, 8% of which appear only once. Findings of the study overall: With patients and controls alike, PCR might favor shorter templates to an equal degree.

Notes on this clone: Its antigen is not known.

The sample comprised central memory CD4+ T cells from blood. The receptor's source is a woman younger than 35 in good health.

The CDR3: CASSPAFGGRAEKTQYF. The CDR3 DNA sequence: TGTGCCAGCAGCCCGGCCTTTGGGGGGAGGGCCGAAAAGACCCAGTACTTC. The chain uses TRBV7-2 and TRBJ2-5; 7 bases map to TRBD2. The CDR3 length is 17 residues. Germline V lookup: CDR1 SGHTA, CDR2 FQGNSA. The ends lost 5 bases at V and 6 bases at J; junction bases unmatched: 18.